This T cell receptor beta chain came from a study of response to subunit inactivated influenza vaccine. The CDR3 is 17 amino acids. Germline V gene lookup returns CDR1 MDHEN and CDR2 SYDVKM. The ends lost 4 bases at V and 3 bases at J; junction bases unmatched: 12. TCRdb independently ran MiXCR on the RT-PCR reads; one entry per CDR3 protein. The data contain a few hundred thousand distinct CDR3 sequences, 11% to 15% of them singletons. A note on this clonotype: Its antigen is not known.

Findings and limits, study-wide: Authors suggested each seasonal influenza vaccination recruits few new T cells.

The specimen was PBMCs from blood, collected approximately 12 days after vaccination. The genes are TRBV28 and TRBJ2-1; 7 bases are shared with TRBD2. The sequence was collected from a man in his fifties or sixties who received an inactivated influenza vaccine. The CDR3 coding sequence is TGTGCCAGCAGTTCCCCCCTTGCTAGCGGTATCTACAATGAGCAGTTCTTC. Translated, it gives CASSSPLASGIYNEQFF.